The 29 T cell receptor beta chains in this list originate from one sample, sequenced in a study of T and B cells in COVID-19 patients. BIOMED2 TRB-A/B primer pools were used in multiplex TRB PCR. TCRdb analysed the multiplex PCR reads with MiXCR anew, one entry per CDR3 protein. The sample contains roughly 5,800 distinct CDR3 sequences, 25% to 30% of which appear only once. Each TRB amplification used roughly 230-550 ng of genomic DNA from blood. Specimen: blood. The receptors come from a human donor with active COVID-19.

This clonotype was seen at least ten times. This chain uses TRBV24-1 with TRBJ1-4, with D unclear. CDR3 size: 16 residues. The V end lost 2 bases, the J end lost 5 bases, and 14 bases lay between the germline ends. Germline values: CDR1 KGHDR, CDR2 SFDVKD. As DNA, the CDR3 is TGTGCCACCAGTGATTCCCGTGACGGATACAATGAAAAACTGTTTTTT. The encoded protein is CATSDSRDGYNEKLFF.

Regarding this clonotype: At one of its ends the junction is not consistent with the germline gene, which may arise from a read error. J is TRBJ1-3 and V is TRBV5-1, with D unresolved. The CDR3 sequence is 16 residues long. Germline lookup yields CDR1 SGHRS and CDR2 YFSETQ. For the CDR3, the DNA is TGTGCCAGAAGCCTACCGAATCGGAGCTCTGGAAACACCATATATTTT. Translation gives CARSLPNRSSGNTIYF.

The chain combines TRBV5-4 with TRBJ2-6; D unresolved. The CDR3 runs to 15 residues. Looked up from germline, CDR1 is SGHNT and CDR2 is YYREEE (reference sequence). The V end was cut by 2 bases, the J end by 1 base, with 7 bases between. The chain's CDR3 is CASSFTKSGANVLTF. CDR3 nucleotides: TGTGCCAGCAGCTTTACAAAGTCTGGGGCCAACGTCCTGACTTTC.

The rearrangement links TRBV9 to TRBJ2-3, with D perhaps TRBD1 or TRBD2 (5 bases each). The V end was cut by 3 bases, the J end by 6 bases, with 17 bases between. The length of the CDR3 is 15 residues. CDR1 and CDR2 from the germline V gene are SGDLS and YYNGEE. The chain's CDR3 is CASSDGGTLRDTQYF. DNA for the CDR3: TGTGCCAGCAGCGATGGGGGTACTCTCAGGGATACGCAGTATTTT.

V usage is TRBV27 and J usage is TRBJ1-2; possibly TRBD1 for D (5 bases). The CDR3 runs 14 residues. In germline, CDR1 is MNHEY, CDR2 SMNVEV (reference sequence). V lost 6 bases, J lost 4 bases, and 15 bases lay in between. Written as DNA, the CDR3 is TGTGCCAGCAGCGTAGGTCCGGGGGTCTATGGCTACACCTTC. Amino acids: CASSVGPGVYGYTF.

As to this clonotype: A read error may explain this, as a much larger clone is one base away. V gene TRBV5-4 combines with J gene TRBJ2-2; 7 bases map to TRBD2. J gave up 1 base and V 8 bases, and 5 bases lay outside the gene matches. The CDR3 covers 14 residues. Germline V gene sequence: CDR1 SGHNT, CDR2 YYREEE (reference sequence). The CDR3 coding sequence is TGTGCCAGTACCCCGGGGGGGAACACCGGGGAGCTGTTTTTT. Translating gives CASTPGGNTGELFF.

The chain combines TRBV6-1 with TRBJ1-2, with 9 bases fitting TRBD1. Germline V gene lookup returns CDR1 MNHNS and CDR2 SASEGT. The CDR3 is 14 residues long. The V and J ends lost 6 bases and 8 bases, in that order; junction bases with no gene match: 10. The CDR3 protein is CASSVTGTGRGYTF. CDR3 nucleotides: TGTGCCAGCAGCGTTACCGGGACAGGGAGAGGCTACACCTTC.

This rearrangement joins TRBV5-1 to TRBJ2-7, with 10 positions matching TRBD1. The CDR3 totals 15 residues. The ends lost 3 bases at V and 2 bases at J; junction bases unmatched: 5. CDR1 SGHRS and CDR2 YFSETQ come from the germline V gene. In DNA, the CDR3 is TGCGCCAGCAGCTCGGGACAGGGGCTTGCCTACGAGCAGTACTTC. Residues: CASSSGQGLAYEQYF.

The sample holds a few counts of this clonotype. The CDR3 loop is CASSKCPQEVAGELFF. Written as DNA, the CDR3 is TGTGCCAGCAGCAAATGCCCACAGGAGGTCGCCGGGGAGCTGTTTTTT. V and J are TRBV21-1 and TRBJ2-2; no check of the table's D call, TRBD1, against the DNA was made. TRBV21-1 is listed as a pseudogene. The CDR3 length is 16 residues.

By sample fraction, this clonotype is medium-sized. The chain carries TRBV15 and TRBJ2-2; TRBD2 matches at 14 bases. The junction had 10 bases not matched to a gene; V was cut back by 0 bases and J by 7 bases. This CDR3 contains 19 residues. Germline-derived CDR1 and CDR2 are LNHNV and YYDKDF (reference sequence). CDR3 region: CATSRDLPPGLAGVGELFF. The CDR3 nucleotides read TGTGCCACCAGCAGAGATTTACCGCCGGGACTAGCGGGAGTCGGGGAGCTGTTTTTT.

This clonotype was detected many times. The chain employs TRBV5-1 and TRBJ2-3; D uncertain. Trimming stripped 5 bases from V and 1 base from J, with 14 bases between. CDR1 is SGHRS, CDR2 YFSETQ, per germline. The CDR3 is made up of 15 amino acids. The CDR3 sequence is CASRPIEAGTDTQYF. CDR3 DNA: TGCGCCAGCAGGCCCATAGAGGCTGGCACAGATACGCAGTATTTT.

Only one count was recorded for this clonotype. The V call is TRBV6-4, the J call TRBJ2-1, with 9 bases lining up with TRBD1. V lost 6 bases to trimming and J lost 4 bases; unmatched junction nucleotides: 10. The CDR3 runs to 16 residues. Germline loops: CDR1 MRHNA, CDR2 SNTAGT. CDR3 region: CASSRSGTGLYNEQFF. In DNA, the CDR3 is TGTGCCAGCAGCAGATCCGGGACAGGGCTGTACAATGAGCAGTTCTTC.

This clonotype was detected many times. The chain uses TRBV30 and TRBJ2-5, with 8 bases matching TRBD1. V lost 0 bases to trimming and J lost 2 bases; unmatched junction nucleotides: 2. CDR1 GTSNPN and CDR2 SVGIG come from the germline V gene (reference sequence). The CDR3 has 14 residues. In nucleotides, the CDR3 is TGTGCCTGGAGTGTAGGGACAGGACAAGAGACCCAGTACTTC. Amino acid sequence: CAWSVGTGQETQYF. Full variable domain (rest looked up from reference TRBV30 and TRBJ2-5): SQTIHQWPATLVQPVGSPLSLECTVEGTSNPNLYWYRQAAGRGLQLLFYSVGIGQISSEVPQNLSASRPQDRQFILSSKKLLLSDSGFYLCAWSVGTGQETQYFGPGTRLLVL.

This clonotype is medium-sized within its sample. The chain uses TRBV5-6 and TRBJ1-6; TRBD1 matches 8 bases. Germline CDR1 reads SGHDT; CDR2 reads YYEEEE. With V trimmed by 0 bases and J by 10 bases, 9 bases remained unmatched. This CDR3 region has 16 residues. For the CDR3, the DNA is TGTGCCAGCAGCTTGGGGACAGGGTTCACCTCATCACCCCTCCACTTT. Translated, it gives CASSLGTGFTSSPLHF. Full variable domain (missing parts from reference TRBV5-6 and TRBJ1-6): DAGVTQSPTHLIKTRGQQVTLRCSPKSGHDTVSWYQQALGQGPQFIFQYYEEEERQRGNFPDRFSGHQFPNYSSELNVNALLLGDSALYLCASSLGTGFTSSPLHFGNGTRLTVT.

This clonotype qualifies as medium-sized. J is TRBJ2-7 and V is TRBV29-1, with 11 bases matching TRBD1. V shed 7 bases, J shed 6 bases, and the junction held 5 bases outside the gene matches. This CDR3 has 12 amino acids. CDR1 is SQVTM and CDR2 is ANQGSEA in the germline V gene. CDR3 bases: TGCAGCGGCGGACAGGGGGCCGCCGAGCAGTACTTC. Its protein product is CSGGQGAAEQYF.

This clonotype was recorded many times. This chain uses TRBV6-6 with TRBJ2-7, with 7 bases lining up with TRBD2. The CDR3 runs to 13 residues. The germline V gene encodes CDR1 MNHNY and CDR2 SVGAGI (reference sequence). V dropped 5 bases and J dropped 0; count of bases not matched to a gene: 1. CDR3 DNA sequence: TGTGCCAGCAGTAGGGACTACTCCTACGAGCAGTACTTC. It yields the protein CASSRDYSYEQYF.

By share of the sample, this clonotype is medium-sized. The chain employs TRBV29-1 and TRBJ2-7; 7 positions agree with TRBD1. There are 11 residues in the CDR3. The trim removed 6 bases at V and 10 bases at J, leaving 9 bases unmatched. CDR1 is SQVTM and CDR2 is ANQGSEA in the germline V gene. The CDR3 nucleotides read TGCAGCGTCGGTAGCCGGGACAGTCAGTACTTC. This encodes CSVGSRDSQYF.

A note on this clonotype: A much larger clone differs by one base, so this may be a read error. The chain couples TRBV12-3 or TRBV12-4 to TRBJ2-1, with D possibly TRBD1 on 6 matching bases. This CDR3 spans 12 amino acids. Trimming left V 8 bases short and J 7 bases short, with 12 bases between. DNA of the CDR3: TGTGCCAGCCGACAGGTCCTGAATGAGCAGTTCTTC. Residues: CASRQVLNEQFF.

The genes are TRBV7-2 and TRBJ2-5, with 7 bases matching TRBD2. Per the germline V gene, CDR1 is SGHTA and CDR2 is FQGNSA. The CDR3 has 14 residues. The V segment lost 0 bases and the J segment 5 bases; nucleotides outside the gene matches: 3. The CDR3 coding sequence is TGTGCCAGCAGCTTAGCCCTGGGGGGGGAGACCCAGTACTTC. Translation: CASSLALGGETQYF.

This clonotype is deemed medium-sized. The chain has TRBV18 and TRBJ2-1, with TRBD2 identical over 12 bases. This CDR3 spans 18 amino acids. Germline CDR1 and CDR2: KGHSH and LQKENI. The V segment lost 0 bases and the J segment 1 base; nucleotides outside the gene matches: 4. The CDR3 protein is CASSPPTSGGLSYNEQFF. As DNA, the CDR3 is TGTGCCAGCTCACCACCGACTAGCGGGGGCCTATCCTACAATGAGCAGTTCTTC.

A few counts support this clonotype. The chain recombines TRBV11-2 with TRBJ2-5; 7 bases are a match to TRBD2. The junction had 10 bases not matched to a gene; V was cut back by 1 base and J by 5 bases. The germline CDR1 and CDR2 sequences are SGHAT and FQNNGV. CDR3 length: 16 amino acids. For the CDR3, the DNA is TGTGCCAGCAGCTTAGGTTATAGCGGGCGAGGGGAGACCCAGTACTTC. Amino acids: CASSLGYSGRGETQYF.

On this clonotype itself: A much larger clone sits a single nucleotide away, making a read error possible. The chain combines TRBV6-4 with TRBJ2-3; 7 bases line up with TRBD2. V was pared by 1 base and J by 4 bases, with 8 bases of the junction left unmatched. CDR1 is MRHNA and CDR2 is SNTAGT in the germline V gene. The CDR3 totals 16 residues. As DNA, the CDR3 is TGTGCCAGCAGTGACTTGGGGGATACTAGCGCAGATACGCAGTATTTT. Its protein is CASSDLGDTSADTQYF.

The CDR3, as DNA: TGTGCCAGCAGTCTATTGGGAACGGGGGGCGATGAGCAGTTCTTC. Amino acid sequence: CASSLLGTGGDEQFF. This sequence joins TRBV6-5 and TRBJ2-1; D is possibly TRBD2 (7 bases). Germline CDR1 and CDR2: MNHEY and SVGAGI. V lost 5 bases to trimming and J lost 8 bases, with 19 bases between them. This CDR3 contains 15 residues.

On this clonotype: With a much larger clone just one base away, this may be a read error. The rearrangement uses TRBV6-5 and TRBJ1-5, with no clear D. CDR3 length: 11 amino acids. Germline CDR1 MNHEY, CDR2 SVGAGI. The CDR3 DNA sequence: TGTGCCGGCAGTTACGGGCAGCCCCAGCATTTT. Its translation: CAGSYGQPQHF.

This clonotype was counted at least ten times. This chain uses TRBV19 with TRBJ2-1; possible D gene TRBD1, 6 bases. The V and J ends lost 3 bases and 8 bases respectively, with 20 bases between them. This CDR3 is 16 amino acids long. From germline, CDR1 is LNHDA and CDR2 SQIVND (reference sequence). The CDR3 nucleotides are TGTGCCAGTAGTATCCGGCCCAAGGGCAGGGGAGATGAGCAGTTCTTC. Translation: CASSIRPKGRGDEQFF.

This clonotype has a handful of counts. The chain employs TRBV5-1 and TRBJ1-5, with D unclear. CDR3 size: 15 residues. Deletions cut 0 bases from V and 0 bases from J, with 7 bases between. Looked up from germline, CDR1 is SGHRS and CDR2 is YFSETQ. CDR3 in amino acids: CASSLEGYSNQPQHF. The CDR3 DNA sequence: TGCGCCAGCAGCTTGGAGGGCTATAGCAATCAGCCCCAGCATTTT.

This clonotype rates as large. CDR3 in amino acids: CATSREWGGTDTQYF. DNA of the CDR3: TGTGCCACCAGCAGAGAGTGGGGGGGCACAGATACGCAGTATTTT. The chain joins TRBV15 to TRBJ2-3; D perhaps matches TRBD2 (6 bases). Trimming left V 0 bases short and J 1 base short, with 8 bases between. CDR1 is LNHNV, CDR2 YYDKDF, per germline (reference sequence). The length of the CDR3 is 15 residues.

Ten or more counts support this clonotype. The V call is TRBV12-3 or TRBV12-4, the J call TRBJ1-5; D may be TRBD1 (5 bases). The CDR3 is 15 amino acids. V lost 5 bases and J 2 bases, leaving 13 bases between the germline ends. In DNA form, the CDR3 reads TGTGCCAGCAGTCCACGGGGGATAGGCAATCAGCCCCAGCATTTT. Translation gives CASSPRGIGNQPQHF.

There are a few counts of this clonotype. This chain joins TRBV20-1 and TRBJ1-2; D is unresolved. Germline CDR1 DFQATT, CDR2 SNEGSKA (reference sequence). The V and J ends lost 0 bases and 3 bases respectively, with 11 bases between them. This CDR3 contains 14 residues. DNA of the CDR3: TGCAGTGCTAGAGATCCGACGCGCGACTATGGCTACACCTTC. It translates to CSARDPTRDYGYTF.